This paragraph reports one T cell receptor beta chain. Random hexamers were used to reverse transcribe about 0.5 to 1 ug of RNA. TCRdb redid the calling of the immunoSEQ multiplex PCR reads with MiXCR, one entry per CDR3 protein. The sample gives 95,000 to 150,000 distinct CDR3 sequences, 90% to 95% of which show up once; more than 0.075% is in the top ten. The entry originates in a study of CD8 T cells in Susac syndrome. Sequencing input: CD4+ T cells from PBMCs. This receptor was obtained from a human donor in good health.

CDR3 coding DNA: TGTGCCATCAGTGAGTCGAAAGGTAGCGGGAGGGAAAACATTCAGTACTTC. Residues: CAISESKGSGRENIQYF. The chain is built from TRBV10-3 and TRBJ2-4; 11 nucleotides line up with TRBD2. The V gene's germline CDR1 is ENHRY and CDR2 SYGVKD. With V trimmed by 0 bases and J by 5 bases, 6 bases remained unmatched. This CDR3 is built from 17 residues.